Listed here are 5 T cell receptor beta chains from one sample, sequenced in a study of blood T cell repertoires in COVID-19. Sequencing was performed with immunoSEQ multiplex PCR; in TCRdb, only in-frame clones are kept and a portion is missing. The repertoire consists of approximately 250,000 clones, with about nine tenths occurring once and the leading ten covering roughly 3.9%. The source material was PBMCs or T cells enriched from blood (not recorded which). Every receptor here comes from a woman aged 30 to 39 with acute COVID-19.

The gene calls are TRBV28 and TRBJ1-1; D not resolved. The CDR3 extends over 16 amino acids. Per the germline V gene, CDR1 is MDHEN and CDR2 is SYDVKM. Deletions cut 3 bases from V and 3 bases from J, with 17 bases between. CDR3 sequence (DNA): TGTGCCAGCAGTTTCCCCAGTTTTACATCATACACTGAAGCTTTCTTT. This translates into CASSFPSFTSYTEAFF.

The chain employs TRBV30 and TRBJ2-5; 7 bases line up with TRBD2. The germline CDR1 and CDR2 sequences are GTSNPN and SVGIG (reference sequence). V lost 5 bases to trimming and J lost 5 bases; unmatched junction nucleotides: 2. This CDR3 has 11 amino acids. The CDR3 loop reads CAWGGGETQYF. CDR3 nucleotides: TGTGCCTGGGGGGGAGGGGAGACCCAGTACTTC.

This chain connects TRBV5-1 to TRBJ1-6; 9 bases agree with TRBD1. The trim removed 0 bases at V and 0 bases at J, leaving 10 bases unmatched. The CDR3 is 20 amino acids. Germline CDR1 is SGHRS and CDR2 is YFSETQ. The CDR3 loop is CASSLGTGGFPSSYNSPLHF. CDR3 coding DNA: TGCGCCAGCAGCTTGGGTACAGGGGGCTTTCCCAGCTCCTATAATTCACCCCTCCACTTT.

This clone appeared a few times. The V gene is TRBV10-3, the J gene TRBJ2-7; 8 bases are a match to TRBD1. The CDR3 is 17 residues long. V was pared by 2 bases and J by 2 bases, with 11 bases of the junction left unmatched. CDR1 is ENHRY, CDR2 SYGVKD, per germline. Here the CDR3 reads CAISEPPDRGPPYEQYF. CDR3 DNA: TGTGCCATCAGTGAGCCCCCCGACAGGGGTCCACCCTACGAGCAGTACTTC.

The rearrangement joins TRBV2 to TRBJ2-1; D call uncertain. This CDR3 region has 13 residues. Trimming removed 8 bases at V and 7 bases at J, with 15 bases between. The germline V gene has CDR1 SNHLY and CDR2 FYNNEI. CDR3 protein: CASRKQTRNEQFF. The CDR3 nucleotides read TGTGCCAGCCGCAAACAGACGAGAAATGAGCAGTTCTTC. The entire variable domain, with the rest obtained from reference TRBV2 and TRBJ2-1, is as follows: EPEVTQTPSHQVTQMGQEVILRCVPISNHLYFYWYRQILGQKVEFLVSFYNNEISEKSEIFDDQFSVERPDGSNFTLKIRSTKLEDSAMYFCASRKQTRNEQFFGPGTRLTVL.